One sample yielded the 2 T cell receptor beta chains listed below, sequenced in a study of post-analysis software for immune sequencing data. Findings and limits, study-wide: In patients, about 5 TRBV segments were more frequent than in controls, with TRBV5-6, TRBV5-1 and TRBV20-1 among them.

The antigens these receptors bind are not known. Unique molecular identifiers were present in the TCR beta cDNA libraries. TCRdb independently ran MiXCR on the PCR reads; one entry per CDR3 protein. In the table there are around 770,000 distinct CDR3 sequences, just over 45% of which are singletons. Sequencing was performed on blood. The receptors shown here come from a girl under 18 with multiple sclerosis.

This clonotype was found a few times. This chain joins TRBV29-1 and TRBJ2-4; 11 bases match TRBD2. The end of the DNA fits TRBJ2-7 better, so the J call may be wrong. There are 13 residues in the CDR3. Germline V gene sequence: CDR1 SQVTM, CDR2 ANQGSEA. CDR3: CSVEVAGGNEQYF. The CDR3, as DNA: TGCAGCGTTGAAGTAGCGGGAGGGAACGAGCAGTACTTC.

This clonotype has just a few counts. CDR3 region: CASSLSADFQTLYEQYF. CDR3 nucleotide sequence: TGTGCCAGCAGTTTATCTGCGGACTTCCAAACCCTCTACGAGCAGTACTTC. This sequence joins TRBV28 and TRBJ2-7, with D possibly matching TRBD2 (5 bases). This CDR3 region has 17 residues. Germline assignment: CDR1 MDHEN and CDR2 SYDVKM. V was shortened by 1 base and J by 3 bases, with 19 bases between the two germline ends. Full variable domain (remainder filled in from reference TRBV28 and TRBJ2-7): DVKVTQSSRYLVKRTGEKVFLECVQDMDHENMFWYRQDPGLGLRLIYFSYDVKMKEKGDIPEGYSVSREKKERFSLILESASTNQTSMYLCASSLSADFQTLYEQYFGPGTRLTVT.